This T cell receptor (beta chain) was recovered during a study of blood T cell repertoires in COVID-19. The wider study: The analysed material was cDNA or gDNA that came from T cells, B-cell-depleted T cells, or PBMCs.

Participants had their cohort set by participant-reported clinical history. Sequencing used immunoSEQ multiplex PCR; TCRdb keeps in-frame clones, though not all of them. The repertoire holds 150,000 to 200,000 clones, with more than 65% as singletons. Germline loops: CDR1 LGHDT, CDR2 YNNKEL (reference sequence). V shed 6 bases and J shed 4 bases, with 5 bases lying between them. The CDR3 sequence is 11 residues long. The chain couples TRBV3-1 (or the pseudogene TRBV3-2) to TRBJ2-3; D not resolved. Sequenced: PBMCs or T cells enriched from blood (not recorded which). The sequence was collected from a man aged 45-65 years who had recovered from COVID-19. CDR3 region: CASRASDTQYF. The CDR3 coding sequence is TGTGCCAGCAGGGCATCAGATACGCAGTATTTT.